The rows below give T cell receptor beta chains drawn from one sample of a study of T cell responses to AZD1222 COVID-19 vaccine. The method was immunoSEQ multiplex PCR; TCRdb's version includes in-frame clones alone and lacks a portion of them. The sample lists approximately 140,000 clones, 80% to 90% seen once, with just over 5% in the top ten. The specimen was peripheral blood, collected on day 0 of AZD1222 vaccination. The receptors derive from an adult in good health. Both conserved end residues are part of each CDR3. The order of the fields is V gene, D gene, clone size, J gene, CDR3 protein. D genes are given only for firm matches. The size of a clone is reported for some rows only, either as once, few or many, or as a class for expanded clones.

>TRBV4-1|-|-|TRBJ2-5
CASSQDGTGRLETQYF
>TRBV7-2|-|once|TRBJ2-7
CASSSTWVAQARYEQYF
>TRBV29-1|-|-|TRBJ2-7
CSVYGAGGAYEQYF
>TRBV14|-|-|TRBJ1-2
CASSHTRNYGYTF
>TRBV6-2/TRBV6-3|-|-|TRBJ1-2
CASSPRPINYGYTF
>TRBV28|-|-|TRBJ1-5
CATREGNQPQHF
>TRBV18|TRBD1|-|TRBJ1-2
CASSPLDRANYGYTF
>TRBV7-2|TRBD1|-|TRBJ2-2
CASSSGTGNTGELFF
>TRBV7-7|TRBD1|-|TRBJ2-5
CASSLNRGRVETQYF
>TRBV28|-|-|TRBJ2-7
CASSVHYEQYF
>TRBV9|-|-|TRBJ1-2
CASSDAGAGRDYGYTF
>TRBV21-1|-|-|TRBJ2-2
CASSAPGTPNTGELFF